Listed below are T cell receptor beta chains from one sample, sequenced in a study of blood T cell repertoires in COVID-19. Produced via immunoSEQ multiplex PCR; TCRdb's table is partial and in-frame only. The data contain about 160,000 clones, about 90% of them singletons. The sequencing input was peripheral blood. These receptors were taken from a young man with COVID-19, enrolled during active disease. The CDR3 runs from the conserved cysteine through the conserved F or W. Each record gives: V gene, CDR3 length, D gene, clone size, J gene, CDR3 DNA, CDR3 protein. D genes are given only for firm matches. Clone size is not always given. Where it is, it says once, few, many or a class for expanded clones.

>TRBV5-3|19|TRBD2|-|TRBJ2-5
TGTGCCAGAAGCCCGTTGAGTAGCGGGGGGCTTCCCGAATTAGAGACCCAGTACTTC
CARSPLSSGGLPELETQYF
>TRBV4-1|16|TRBD1|-|TRBJ2-7
TGCGCCAGCAGCCGACCGGGACAGGGTCGTTTCTACGAGCAGTACTTC
CASSRPGQGRFYEQYF
>TRBV2|14|TRBD1|-|TRBJ1-3
TGTGCCAGCCGGACAGGCTTCATTGGAAACACCATATATTTT
CASRTGFIGNTIYF
>TRBV4-3|14|-|-|TRBJ1-5
TGCGCCAGCAGCCAAGGGCTTGGCAATCAGCCCCAGCATTTT
CASSQGLGNQPQHF
>TRBV28|15|-|-|TRBJ2-3
TGTGCCAGCAGTCCCTTTGGCGGGAGCACAGATACGCAGTATTTT
CASSPFGGSTDTQYF
>TRBV28|11|-|few|TRBJ1-2
TGTGCCAGTGGGCCTAACTATGGCTACACCTTC
CASGPNYGYTF
>TRBV2|17|-|-|TRBJ2-2
TGTGCCAGCAGTTCTACTCGACAACGCCCGAACACCGGGGAGCTGTTTTTT
CASSSTRQRPNTGELFF
>TRBV19|16|TRBD1|-|TRBJ2-2
TGTGCCAGTAGCATAAACGGACAGGGAATTCCCGGGGAGCTGTTTTTT
CASSINGQGIPGELFF
>TRBV9|18|TRBD2|-|TRBJ2-1
TGTGCCAGCAGCGTAGGGCTAGCGGGTTGGGGGCGAAACAATGAGCAGTTCTTC
CASSVGLAGWGRNNEQFF
>TRBV27|18|TRBD1|once|TRBJ1-3
TGTGCCAGCAGTTACCGGGACAGGGACCCTCTGACTGGAAACACCATATATTTT
CASSYRDRDPLTGNTIYF
>TRBV28|15|-|-|TRBJ1-1
TGTGCCAGCAGTTTTGCCCCGACAGGAAACACTGAAGCTTTCTTT
CASSFAPTGNTEAFF
>TRBV10-1|18|TRBD2|-|TRBJ2-2
TGCGCCAGCAGTGAGTCACTAGCGGGGGACGGACGGACCGGGGAGCTGTTTTTT
CASSESLAGDGRTGELFF
>TRBV6-2/TRBV6-3|18|-|-|TRBJ1-1
TGTGCCAGCAGTTACCCTACCCGTCGGGTGAGCAGGAACACTGAAGCTTTCTTT
CASSYPTRRVSRNTEAFF
>TRBV9|14|-|-|TRBJ1-2
TGTGCCAGCAGCGTATTAACCGGGACTTATGGCTACACCTTC
CASSVLTGTYGYTF
>TRBV10-3|11|-|-|TRBJ2-7
TGTGCCATCAGTGATAGGAGACAGTATAACTTC
CAISDRRQYNF
>TRBV19|14|TRBD1|-|TRBJ1-2
TGTGCCAGTACACTTCAGGGGGGCGCGGCGGGCTACACCTTC
CASTLQGGAAGYTF
>TRBV2|14|-|-|TRBJ2-5
TGTGCCAGCAGTGAAGGGGGCGCGCGGGAGACCCAGTACTTC
CASSEGGARETQYF
>TRBV7-9|17|-|-|TRBJ1-3
TGTGCCAGCAGCTCCCCTCGGGGGGGGGCGGTAGGAAACACCATATATTTT
CASSSPRGGAVGNTIYF
>TRBV7-9|13|-|-|TRBJ2-5
TGTGCCAGCAGCTATCGGTACCAAGAGACCCAGTACTTC
CASSYRYQETQYF
>TRBV3-1/TRBV3-2|15|TRBD1|-|TRBJ1-2
TGTGCCAGCAGCCATGGGGACAGGGGGGATTATGGCTACACCTTC
CASSHGDRGDYGYTF
>TRBV7-6|15|TRBD1|-|TRBJ2-1
TGTGCCAGCAGCTCCGGGACAGGGATTTACAATGAGCAGTTCTTC
CASSSGTGIYNEQFF
>TRBV5-1|14|TRBD1|-|TRBJ2-2
TGCGCCAGCAGCTCACAGGGGAATAGCGGGGAGCTGTTTTTT
CASSSQGNSGELFF
>TRBV27|17|TRBD1|-|TRBJ1-2
TGTGCCAGTTCCTCTTATCGTCGACAGGGGGTGGGATATGGCTACACCTTC
CASSSYRRQGVGYGYTF
>TRBV5-4|18|-|-|TRBJ2-6
TGTGCCAGCAGCTTGGTTGGAGACGGATACTCTGGGGCCAACGTCCTGACTTTC
CASSLVGDGYSGANVLTF
>TRBV5-6|14|TRBD2|-|TRBJ2-7
TGTGCCAGCAGCTCGGGACTAGCGGCTGATGAGCAGTACTTC
CASSSGLAADEQYF
>TRBV7-2|15|-|-|TRBJ2-2
TGTGCCAGCAGCTTATCCAGGTTAAACACCGGGGAGCTGTTTTTT
CASSLSRLNTGELFF
>TRBV7-2|15|-|once|TRBJ1-5
TGTGCCAGCAGCTTAGCGGGCTCGCACAATCAGCCCCAGCATTTT
CASSLAGSHNQPQHF
>TRBV9|15|TRBD2|-|TRBJ2-3
TGTGCCAGCAGCGTAACGGGGGGGCACGCCGATACGCAGTATTTT
CASSVTGGHADTQYF
>TRBV12-3/TRBV12-4|12|-|-|TRBJ1-1
TGTGCCAGCATGAGGGAAAACACTGAAGCTTTCTTT
CASMRENTEAFF
>TRBV19|15|TRBD2|once|TRBJ2-4
TGTGCCAGTAGTAAGCCTGCGGGGGGGGCAAACATTCAGTACTTC
CASSKPAGGANIQYF
>TRBV2|15|-|-|TRBJ2-5
TGTGCCAGCAACAAACAGGGCAGAGGGGGAGAGACCCAGTACTTC
CASNKQGRGGETQYF
>TRBV29-1|12|TRBD2|-|TRBJ2-7
TGCAGCGTGGCGGGAGGGAGCCACGAGCAGTACTTC
CSVAGGSHEQYF
>TRBV2|14|-|-|TRBJ1-3
TGTGCCAGCCTGCGTCCGAATTCTGGAAACACCATATATTTT
CASLRPNSGNTIYF
>TRBV6-1|16|-|once|TRBJ1-5
TGTGCCAGCAGTGAACGGGAGGGTCGAAGCAATCAGCCCCAGCATTTT
CASSEREGRSNQPQHF
>TRBV2|16|TRBD1|-|TRBJ1-5
TGTGCCAGCAGGAATACAGGGGTTGTGAGCAATCAGCCCCAGCATTTT
CASRNTGVVSNQPQHF
>TRBV28|14|-|-|TRBJ2-3
TGTGCCACCCAGGGCAGCCCGAGCACAGATACGCAGTATTTT
CATQGSPSTDTQYF
>TRBV11-3|15|-|-|TRBJ2-1
TGTGCCAGCAGCGCGGGTTTTCATTCGGGAAATGAGCAGTTCTTC
CASSAGFHSGNEQFF
>TRBV7-9|16|TRBD1|-|TRBJ1-5
TGTGCCAGCAGCTTTACAAGGACAGGGGCCGGTCAGCCCCAGCATTTT
CASSFTRTGAGQPQHF
>TRBV11-2|15|-|-|TRBJ2-7
TGTGCCAGCAGCCATAGGGAGGCAGCCCCCTACGAGCAGTACTTC
CASSHREAAPYEQYF
>TRBV27|15|TRBD2|-|TRBJ2-1
TGTGCCAGCAGTCTGGGACTAGCGGGGTACAATGAGCAGTTCTTC
CASSLGLAGYNEQFF
>TRBV5-4|11|-|-|TRBJ2-7
TGTGCCAGCAGCTCCATCTACGAGCAGTACTTC
CASSSIYEQYF
>TRBV4-2|17|-|-|TRBJ1-1
TGTGCCAGCAGCCAAGATCTAGCGGGGCTAATGACCACTGAAGCTTTCTTT
CASSQDLAGLMTTEAFF
>TRBV19|15|TRBD2|once|TRBJ2-1
TGTGCCAGTAGTATACTAGCGGGGACCTACAATGAGCAGTTCTTC
CASSILAGTYNEQFF
>TRBV27|14|-|many|TRBJ1-5
TGTGCCAGCAGTTTCGGGTTCCCCAATCAGCCCCAGCATTTT
CASSFGFPNQPQHF
>TRBV4-3|14|TRBD2|-|TRBJ2-7
TGCGCCAGCAGCCAATGGACTAGCGGGTACGAGCAGTACTTC
CASSQWTSGYEQYF
>TRBV9|18|TRBD1|-|TRBJ2-5
TGTGCCAGCAGCGCCCCGTGGGGGGACAGGGGGCTTCAAGAGACCCAGTACTTC
CASSAPWGDRGLQETQYF
>TRBV9|15|-|-|TRBJ2-3
TGTGCCAGCAGCGTAGTGGGAGGAGGCACAGATACGCAGTATTTT
CASSVVGGGTDTQYF
>TRBV9|14|TRBD1|-|TRBJ1-1
TGTGCCAGCAGCGTAGTAGCAGGGGGCACTGAAGCTTTCTTT
CASSVVAGGTEAFF
>TRBV5-5|14|-|-|TRBJ1-1
TGTGCCAGCAGCCTGGAAGGGCAGGGGCTTGAAGCTTTCTTT
CASSLEGQGLEAFF
>TRBV6-6|15|TRBD1|-|TRBJ2-5
TGTGCCAGCAGTCAACTCGACAGGGTCCGGGAGACCCAGTACTTC
CASSQLDRVRETQYF
>TRBV4-2|14|-|-|TRBJ1-5
TGTGCCAGCAAGGGCGAGGGGGGCAATCAGCCCCAGCATTTT
CASKGEGGNQPQHF
>TRBV5-5|14|-|-|TRBJ2-7
TGTGCCAGCAGCTTGGAACAGGGATACTACGAGCAGTACTTC
CASSLEQGYYEQYF
>TRBV9|16|TRBD2|-|TRBJ2-6
TGTGCCAGCAGCCTGGGGGAGGGCTCTGGGGCCAACGTCCTGACTTTC
CASSLGEGSGANVLTF
>TRBV7-3|15|TRBD1|-|TRBJ1-2
TGTGCCAGCAGCCGAACCCCCGGGACAGGTTATGGCTACACCTTC
CASSRTPGTGYGYTF